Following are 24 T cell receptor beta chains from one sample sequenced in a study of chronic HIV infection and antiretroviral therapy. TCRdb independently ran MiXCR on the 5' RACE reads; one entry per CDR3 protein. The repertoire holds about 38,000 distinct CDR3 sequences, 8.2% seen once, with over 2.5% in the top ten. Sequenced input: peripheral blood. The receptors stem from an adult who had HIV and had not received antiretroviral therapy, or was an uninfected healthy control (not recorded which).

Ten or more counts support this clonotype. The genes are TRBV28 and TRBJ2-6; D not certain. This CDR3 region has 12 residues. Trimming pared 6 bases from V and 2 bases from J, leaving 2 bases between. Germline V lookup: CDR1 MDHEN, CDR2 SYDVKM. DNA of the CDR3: TGTGCCAGCAGGGCTGGGGCCAACGTCCTGACTTTC. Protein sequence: CASRAGANVLTF. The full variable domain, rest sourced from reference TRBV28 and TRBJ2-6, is DVKVTQSSRYLVKRTGEKVFLECVQDMDHENMFWYRQDPGLGLRLIYFSYDVKMKEKGDIPEGYSVSREKKERFSLILESASTNQTSMYLCASRAGANVLTFGAGSRLTVL.

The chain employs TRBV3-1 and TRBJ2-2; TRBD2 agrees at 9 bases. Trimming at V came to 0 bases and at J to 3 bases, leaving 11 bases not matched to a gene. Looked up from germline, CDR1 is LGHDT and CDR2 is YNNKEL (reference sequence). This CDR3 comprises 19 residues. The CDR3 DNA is TGTGCCAGCAGCCAAGATCGGTTCGCGGGAGGGTTTGACACCGGGGAGCTGTTTTTT. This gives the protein CASSQDRFAGGFDTGELFF.

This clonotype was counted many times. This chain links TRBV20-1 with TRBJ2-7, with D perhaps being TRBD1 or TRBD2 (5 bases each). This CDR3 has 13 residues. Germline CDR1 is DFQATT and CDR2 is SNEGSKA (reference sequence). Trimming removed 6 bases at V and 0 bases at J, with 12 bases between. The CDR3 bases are TGCAGTGCAGGGGACCCGAGCTCCTACGAGCAGTACTTC. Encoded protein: CSAGDPSSYEQYF.

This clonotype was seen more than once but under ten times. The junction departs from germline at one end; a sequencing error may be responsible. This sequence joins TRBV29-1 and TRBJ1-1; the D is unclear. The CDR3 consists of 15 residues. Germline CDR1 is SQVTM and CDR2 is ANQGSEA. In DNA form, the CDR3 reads TGCAGCGTTGCTCCCCCAATGTGGGTGAACACTGAAACTTTCTTT. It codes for CSVAPPMWVNTETFF.

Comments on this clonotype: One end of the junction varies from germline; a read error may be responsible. CDR3 amino acids: CSGKGMGNTEALF. The CDR3 DNA reads TGCAGTGGGAAGGGGATGGGGAACACTGAAGCTTTGTTT. The chain employs TRBV29-1 and TRBJ1-1, with D maybe TRBD1 (5 bases). The V gene's germline CDR1 is SQVTM and CDR2 ANQGSEA. The CDR3 runs to 13 residues.

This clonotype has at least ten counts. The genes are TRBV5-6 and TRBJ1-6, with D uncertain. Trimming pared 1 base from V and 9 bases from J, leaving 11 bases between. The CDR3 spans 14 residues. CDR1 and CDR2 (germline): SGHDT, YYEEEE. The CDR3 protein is CASSLFPSGSPLHF. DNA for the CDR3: TGTGCCAGCAGCTTGTTCCCATCCGGTTCACCCCTCCACTTT.

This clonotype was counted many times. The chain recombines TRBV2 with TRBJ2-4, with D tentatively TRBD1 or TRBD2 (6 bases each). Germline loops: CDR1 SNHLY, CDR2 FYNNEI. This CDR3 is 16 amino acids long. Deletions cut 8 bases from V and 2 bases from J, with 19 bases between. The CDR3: CASSLQGGISKNIQYF. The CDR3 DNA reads TGTGCCAGCTCTCTACAGGGAGGTATCTCCAAAAACATTCAGTACTTC.

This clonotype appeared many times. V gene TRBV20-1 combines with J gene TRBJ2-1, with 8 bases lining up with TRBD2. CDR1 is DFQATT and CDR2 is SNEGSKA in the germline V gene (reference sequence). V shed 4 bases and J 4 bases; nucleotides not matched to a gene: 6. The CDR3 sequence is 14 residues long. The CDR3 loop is CSATGGGAYNEQFF. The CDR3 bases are TGCAGTGCTACGGGAGGGGGGGCGTACAATGAGCAGTTCTTC.

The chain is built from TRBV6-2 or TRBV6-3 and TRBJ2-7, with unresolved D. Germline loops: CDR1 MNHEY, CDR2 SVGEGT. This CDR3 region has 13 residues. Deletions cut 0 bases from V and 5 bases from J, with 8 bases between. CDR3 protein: CASSYSTWDEQYF. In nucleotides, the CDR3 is TGTGCCAGCAGTTACTCGACTTGGGACGAGCAGTACTTC.

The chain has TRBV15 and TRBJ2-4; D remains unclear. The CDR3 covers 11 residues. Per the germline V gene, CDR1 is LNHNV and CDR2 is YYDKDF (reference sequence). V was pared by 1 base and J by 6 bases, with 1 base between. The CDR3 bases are TGTGCCACCAGCAGAGGAAACATTCAGTACTTC. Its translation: CATSRGNIQYF. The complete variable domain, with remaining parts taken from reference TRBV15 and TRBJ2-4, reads DAMVIQNPRYQVTQFGKPVTLSCSQTLNHNVMYWYQQKSSQAPKLLFHYYDKDFNNEADTPDNFQSRRPNTSFCFLDIRSPGLGDTAMYLCATSRGNIQYFGAGTRLSVL.

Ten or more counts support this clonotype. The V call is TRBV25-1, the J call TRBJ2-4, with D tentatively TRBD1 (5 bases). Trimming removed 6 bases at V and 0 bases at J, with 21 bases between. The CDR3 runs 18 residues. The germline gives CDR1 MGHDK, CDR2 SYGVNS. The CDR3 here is CASSFTGILVLAKNIQYF. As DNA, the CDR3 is TGTGCCAGCAGCTTTACAGGAATTTTGGTTTTAGCCAAAAACATTCAGTACTTC.

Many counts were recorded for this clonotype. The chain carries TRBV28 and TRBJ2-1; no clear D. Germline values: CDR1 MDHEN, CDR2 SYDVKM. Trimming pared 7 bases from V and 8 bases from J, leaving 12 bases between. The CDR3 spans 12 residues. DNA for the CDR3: TGTGCCAGCACGGGTTCACGGGATGAGCAGTTCTTC. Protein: CASTGSRDEQFF.

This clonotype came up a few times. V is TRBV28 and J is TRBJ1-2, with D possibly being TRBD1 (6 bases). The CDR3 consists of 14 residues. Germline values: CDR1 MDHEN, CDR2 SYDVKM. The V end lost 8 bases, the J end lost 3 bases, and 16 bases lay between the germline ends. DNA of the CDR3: TGTGCCAGCCTGACAGGCCAAAATCACTATGGCTACACCTTC. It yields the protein CASLTGQNHYGYTF.

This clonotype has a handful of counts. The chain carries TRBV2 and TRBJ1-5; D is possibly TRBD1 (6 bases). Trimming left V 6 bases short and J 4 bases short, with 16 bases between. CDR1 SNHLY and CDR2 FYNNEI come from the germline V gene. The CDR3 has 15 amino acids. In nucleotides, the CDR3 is TGTGCCAGCAGCGAAAATGGACAGAGTAATCAGCCCCAGCATTTT. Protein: CASSENGQSNQPQHF.

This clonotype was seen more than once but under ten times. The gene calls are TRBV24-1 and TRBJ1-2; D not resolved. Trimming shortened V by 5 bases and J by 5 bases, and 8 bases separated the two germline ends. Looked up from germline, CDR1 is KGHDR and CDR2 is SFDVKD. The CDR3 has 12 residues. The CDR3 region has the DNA TGTGCCACCAGTGTTGGTGGTTATGGCTACACCTTC. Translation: CATSVGGYGYTF.

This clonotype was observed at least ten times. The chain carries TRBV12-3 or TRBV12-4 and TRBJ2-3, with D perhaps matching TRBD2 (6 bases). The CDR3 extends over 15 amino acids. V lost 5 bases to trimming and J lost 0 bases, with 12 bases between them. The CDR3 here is CASSSTGTSTDTQYF. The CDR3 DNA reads TGTGCCAGCAGTAGTACCGGGACTAGCACAGATACGCAGTATTTT.

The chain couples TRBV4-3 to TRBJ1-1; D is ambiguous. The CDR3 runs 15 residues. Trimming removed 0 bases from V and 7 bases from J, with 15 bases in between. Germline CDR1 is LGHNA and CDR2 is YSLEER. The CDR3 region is CASSQDPRVAGEAFF. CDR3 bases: TGCGCCAGCAGCCAAGATCCGAGAGTTGCCGGTGAAGCTTTCTTT.

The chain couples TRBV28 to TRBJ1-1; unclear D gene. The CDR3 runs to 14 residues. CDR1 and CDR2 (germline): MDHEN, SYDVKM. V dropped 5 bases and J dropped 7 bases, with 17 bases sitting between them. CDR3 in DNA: TGTGCCAGCAGTCCGGGCCATTGGGCTAATGAAGCTTTCTTT. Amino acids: CASSPGHWANEAFF.

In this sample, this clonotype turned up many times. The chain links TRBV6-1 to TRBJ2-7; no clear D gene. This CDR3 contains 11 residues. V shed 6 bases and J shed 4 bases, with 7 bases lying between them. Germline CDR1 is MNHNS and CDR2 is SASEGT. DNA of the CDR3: TGTGCCAGCAGGGATTTTTACGAGCAGTACTTC. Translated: CASRDFYEQYF.

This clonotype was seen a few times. The CDR3 DNA reads TGTGCCAGCAGTTTACTAGGACAGGACCCCTCTGGCTACACCTTC. It specifies CASSLLGQDPSGYTF. V is TRBV28 and J is TRBJ1-2; TRBD1 matches at 7 bases. The ends lost 2 bases at V and 7 bases at J; junction bases unmatched: 10. The CDR3 loop spans 15 amino acids. Germline-derived CDR1 and CDR2 are MDHEN and SYDVKM.

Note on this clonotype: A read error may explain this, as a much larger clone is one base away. Written as DNA, the CDR3 is TGTGCCAGCAGGGCAGGGTATACTGAAACTTTCTTT. Protein: CASRAGYTETFF. The rearrangement uses TRBV28 and TRBJ1-1; D might be TRBD1 (5 bases). Germline CDR1 MDHEN, CDR2 SYDVKM. The CDR3 covers 12 residues.

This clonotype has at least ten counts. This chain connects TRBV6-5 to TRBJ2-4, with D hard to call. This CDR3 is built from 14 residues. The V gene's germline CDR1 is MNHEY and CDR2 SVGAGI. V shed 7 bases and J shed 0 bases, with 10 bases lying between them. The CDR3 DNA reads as TGTGCCAGCACCAGTCCCCTAGCCAAAAACATTCAGTACTTC. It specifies CASTSPLAKNIQYF.

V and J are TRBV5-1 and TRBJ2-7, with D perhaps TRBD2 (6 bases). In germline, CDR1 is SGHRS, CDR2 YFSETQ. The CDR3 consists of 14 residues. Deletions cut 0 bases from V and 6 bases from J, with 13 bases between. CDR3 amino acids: CASSLVEGSREQYF. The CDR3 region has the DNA TGCGCCAGCAGCTTGGTGGAGGGTAGTCGCGAGCAGTACTTC. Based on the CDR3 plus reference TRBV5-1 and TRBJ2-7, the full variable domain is KAGVTQTPRYLIKTRGQQVTLSCSPISGHRSVSWYQQTPGQGLQFLFEYFSETQRNKGNFPGRFSGRQFSNSRSEMNVSTLELGDSALYLCASSLVEGSREQYFGPGTRLTVT.

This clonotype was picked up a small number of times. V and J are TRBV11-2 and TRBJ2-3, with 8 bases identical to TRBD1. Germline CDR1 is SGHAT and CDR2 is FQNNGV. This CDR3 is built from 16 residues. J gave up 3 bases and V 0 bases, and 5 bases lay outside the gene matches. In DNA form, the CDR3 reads TGTGCCAGCAGCTTAGAGGCCAGGGGGCAAACAGATACGCAGTATTTT. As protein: CASSLEARGQTDTQYF.